These 13 T cell receptor beta chains were all obtained from the same sample, sequenced in a study of shared clonotypes between healthy human individuals. Only in-frame clones appear in the TCRdb table, and some are missing; sequencing was by immunoSEQ multiplex PCR. The table lists roughly 2,300,000 clones, about 90% of them singletons, with 0.37% in the top ten. Sequencing input: naive CD4+ T cells from PBMCs. The subset denotes: CD45RA+ positively selected. All receptors derive from a young man in good health. Some clones in this sample may be carry-over from other donors' samples.

A word on this clone: A much more abundant neighbour one base away suggests this may be a read error. This specimen includes other DNA sequences encoding the same CDR3. CDR3 sequence (DNA): TGTGCCAGCAGTGTAAACACCGGGGAGCTGTTTTTT. Residues: CASSVNTGELFF. The chain carries TRBV28 and TRBJ2-2; no reliable D call. V lost 5 bases, J lost 2 bases, and 3 bases lay in between. Looked up from germline, CDR1 is MDHEN and CDR2 is SYDVKM. The CDR3 loop spans 12 amino acids.

As for this clone: The same CDR3 also results from other DNA sequences found in this sample. This chain's CDR3 is CASSVAGRTDTQYF. In DNA form, the CDR3 reads TGTGCCAGCAGCGTAGCGGGGCGCACAGATACGCAGTATTTT. V is TRBV9 and J is TRBJ2-3, with D possibly being TRBD1 or TRBD2 (5 bases each). The V end lost 0 bases, the J end lost 1 base, and 6 bases lay between the germline ends. Looked up from germline, CDR1 is SGDLS and CDR2 is YYNGEE. CDR3 length: 14 amino acids.

As regards this clone: Other DNA sequences from this sample encode an identical CDR3 as well. CDR3 sequence reads: CASSLDRDYEQYF. As DNA, the CDR3 is TGCGCCAGCAGCTTAGACAGGGACTACGAGCAGTACTTC. V and J are TRBV5-1 and TRBJ2-7, with TRBD1 identical over 7 bases. The CDR3 runs to 13 residues. Germline V gene lookup returns CDR1 SGHRS and CDR2 YFSETQ. The junction had 2 bases not matched to a gene; V was cut back by 2 bases and J by 3 bases.

This chain uses TRBV11-2 with TRBJ2-7; D may be TRBD2 (6 bases). CDR1 SGHAT and CDR2 FQNNGV come from the germline V gene. This CDR3 region has 13 residues. The V gene lost 0 bases and the J gene lost 3 bases, with 6 bases spanning the gap. CDR3 region: CASSLDGSYEQYF. The CDR3 bases are TGTGCCAGCAGCTTAGACGGGAGCTACGAGCAGTACTTC.

The rearrangement joins TRBV29-1 to TRBJ2-3, with 13 bases that match TRBD2. Germline V lookup: CDR1 SQVTM, CDR2 ANQGSEA. This CDR3 comprises 15 residues. V gave up 5 bases and J gave up 2 bases; unmatched junction bases: 4. Here the CDR3 reads CSVLGLAGPTDTQYF. CDR3 DNA: TGCAGCGTTCTGGGACTAGCGGGGCCCACAGATACGCAGTATTTT.

The V gene is TRBV29-1, the J gene TRBJ2-1, with 12 bases lining up with TRBD2. The CDR3 consists of 16 residues. Germline CDR1 is SQVTM and CDR2 is ANQGSEA. With V trimmed by 2 bases and J by 3 bases, 5 bases remained unmatched. This CDR3 is CSVERASGRGYNEQFF. The DNA for the CDR3 is TGCAGCGTTGAACGGGCTAGCGGGAGGGGCTACAATGAGCAGTTCTTC.

As regards this clone: In the same sample, other DNA sequences code for this CDR3. This chain uses TRBV7-2 with TRBJ1-1; TRBD1 might be the D (6 bases). Trimming took 1 base from V and 4 from J, leaving 10 bases between them. Germline V gene sequence: CDR1 SGHTA, CDR2 FQGNSA. CDR3 length: 14 residues. The DNA of the CDR3 is TGTGCCAGCAGCTTAGAGGGGGGAGGCACTGAAGCTTTCTTT. Amino acids: CASSLEGGGTEAFF.

The J gene is TRBJ2-1, the V gene TRBV7-6; possible D gene TRBD1, 5 bases. The V end lost 5 bases, the J end lost 5 bases, and 19 bases lay between the germline ends. This CDR3 is 16 amino acids long. CDR1 is SGHVS and CDR2 is FNYEAQ in the germline V gene. CDR3 DNA sequence: TGTGCCAGCAGCCAAGAAGGGGCTTACAGTCACAATGAGCAGTTCTTC. Its protein product is CASSQEGAYSHNEQFF.

The rearrangement links TRBV11-2 to TRBJ2-5; 10 nucleotides line up with TRBD2. With V trimmed by 1 base and J by 2 bases, 7 bases remained unmatched. In germline, CDR1 is SGHAT, CDR2 FQNNGV. This CDR3 contains 17 residues. CDR3 in DNA: TGTGCCAGCAGCTTAGGGATCACTAGCGGGGTTCAAGAGACCCAGTACTTC. Protein: CASSLGITSGVQETQYF.

Remarks on this clone: Other DNA sequences in the same sample also yield this CDR3. This chain connects TRBV11-3 to TRBJ2-5; possibly TRBD2 for D (6 bases). CDR3 length: 13 amino acids. CDR1 is SGHNT and CDR2 is YENEEA in the germline V gene. V was shortened by 3 bases and J by 4 bases, with 9 bases between the two germline ends. The CDR3 coding sequence is TGTGCCAGCAGCTTTCAGGGAGGAGAGACCCAGTACTTC. Protein: CASSFQGGETQYF.

CDR3 region: CASSLGQGALNTEAFF. CDR3 nucleotides: TGCGCCAGCAGCTTGGGGCAGGGGGCTTTGAACACTGAAGCTTTCTTT. The chain employs TRBV5-1 and TRBJ1-1; 8 nucleotides match TRBD1. Germline lookup yields CDR1 SGHRS and CDR2 YFSETQ. V shed 0 bases, J shed 0 bases, and the junction held 4 bases outside the gene matches. The CDR3 has 16 amino acids.

This chain joins TRBV5-1 and TRBJ2-7, with a possible D match to TRBD1 (6 bases). V lost 3 bases, J lost 4 bases, and 29 bases lay in between. This CDR3 contains 19 residues. Germline CDR1 reads SGHRS; CDR2 reads YFSETQ. The CDR3 nucleotides are TGCGCCAGCAGCTCATTCCCACAGGGACCAACCAAGTTACTATACGAGCAGTACTTC. Protein product: CASSSFPQGPTKLLYEQYF. The full variable domain, in which reference TRBV5-1 and TRBJ2-7 provide the parts outside the CDR3, is KAGVTQTPRYLIKTRGQQVTLSCSPISGHRSVSWYQQTPGQGLQFLFEYFSETQRNKGNFPGRFSGRQFSNSRSEMNVSTLELGDSALYLCASSSFPQGPTKLLYEQYFGPGTRLTVT.

The J gene is TRBJ2-7, the V gene TRBV7-3; D not certain. The CDR3 is 14 amino acids. From germline, CDR1 is SGHTA and CDR2 FQGTGA. The germline V and J ends were trimmed by 2 bases and 2 bases, with 10 bases remaining between them. CDR3 loop: CASSLGNPPYEQYF. Written as DNA, the CDR3 is TGTGCCAGCAGCTTAGGGAATCCTCCCTACGAGCAGTACTTC.